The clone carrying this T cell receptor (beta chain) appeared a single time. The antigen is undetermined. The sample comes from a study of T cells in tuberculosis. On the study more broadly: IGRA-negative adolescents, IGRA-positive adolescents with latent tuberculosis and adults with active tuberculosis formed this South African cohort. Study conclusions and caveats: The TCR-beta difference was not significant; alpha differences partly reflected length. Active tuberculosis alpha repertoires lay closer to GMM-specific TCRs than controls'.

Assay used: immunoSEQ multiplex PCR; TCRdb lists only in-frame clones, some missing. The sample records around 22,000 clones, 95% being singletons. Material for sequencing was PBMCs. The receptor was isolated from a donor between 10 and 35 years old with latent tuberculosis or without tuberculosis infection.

DNA of the CDR3: TGTGCCAGCATGTCAGCGGGGGGGACTTTCTACGAGCAGTACGTC. This gives the protein CASMSAGGTFYEQYV. The chain is built from TRBV2 and TRBJ2-7; 10 bases are shared with TRBD2. The V gene's germline CDR1 is SNHLY and CDR2 FYNNEI. The CDR3 has 15 amino acids. Trimming removed 7 bases from V and 3 bases from J; junction bases left unmatched: 9.